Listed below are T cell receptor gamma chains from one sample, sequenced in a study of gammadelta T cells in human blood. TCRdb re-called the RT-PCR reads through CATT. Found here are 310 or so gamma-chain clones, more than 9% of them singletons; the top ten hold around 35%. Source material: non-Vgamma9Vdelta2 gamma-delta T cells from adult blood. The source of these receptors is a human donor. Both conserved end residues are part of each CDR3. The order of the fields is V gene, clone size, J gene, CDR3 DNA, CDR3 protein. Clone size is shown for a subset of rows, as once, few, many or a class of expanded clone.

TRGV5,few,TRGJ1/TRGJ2,TGTGCCACCTGGGACTATTATAAGAAACTCTTT,CATWDYYKKLF
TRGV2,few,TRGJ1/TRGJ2,TGTGCCACCTGGGACGGGCGGGGGAAACTCTTT,CATWDGRGKLF
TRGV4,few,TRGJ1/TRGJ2,TGTGCCACCTGGGGCCGGGAGAAACTCTTT,CATWGREKLF
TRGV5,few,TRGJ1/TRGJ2,TGTGCCACCTGGGACCATAAGAAACTCTTT,CATWDHKKLF
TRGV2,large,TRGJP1,TGTGCCACCTGGGACAAAAATACCACTGGTTGGTTCAAGATATTT,CATWDKNTTGWFKIF
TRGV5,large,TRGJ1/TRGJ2,TGTGCCACCTGGGACAGGCCCTATAAGAAACTCTTT,CATWDRPYKKLF
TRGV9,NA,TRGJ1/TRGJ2,TGTGCCTTGTGGGAGCCCCCTTATTATAAGAAACTCTTT,CALWEPPYYKKLF
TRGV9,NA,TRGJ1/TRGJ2,TGTGCCTTGTGGGAGAAAATGGAGAAACTCTTT,CALWEKMEKLF